These 32 T cell receptor beta chains originate from one sample sequenced in a study of regulatory and conventional T cells in RAG deficiency. The table came from immunoSEQ multiplex PCR; TCRdb's copy has only in-frame clones and leaves some out. The repertoire has about 50,000 clones, about nine tenths of them found once; the top ten carry 0.5% to 0.55%. Blood CD4+ CD25-low CD127-high conventional T cells supplied the genomic DNA template. The same sample was also used in a study of regulatory T cells. In that study: The primer mix had 52 TRBV and 13 TRBJ primers.

Sequenced: CD4+ effector T cells sorted from blood. These receptors were obtained from a human donor in good health.

The chain links TRBV18 to TRBJ1-3; no clear D gene. V lost 3 bases and J lost 0, with 15 bases in between. The CDR3 consists of 17 residues. Germline V gene data show CDR1 as KGHSH and CDR2 as LQKENI. The CDR3: CASSPPGLGDSGNTIYF. The DNA of the CDR3 is TGTGCCAGCTCACCTCCGGGTCTTGGGGACTCTGGAAACACCATATATTTT.

V and J are TRBV11-3 and TRBJ1-5; TRBD1 aligns across 7 bases. J gave up 5 bases and V 1 base, and 5 bases lay outside the gene matches. The CDR3 loop spans 15 amino acids. Germline V lookup: CDR1 SGHNT, CDR2 YENEEA. The CDR3 protein is CASSLGRQGYQPQHF. The CDR3 DNA reads TGTGCCAGCAGCTTAGGGCGACAGGGCTATCAGCCCCAGCATTTT.

The chain combines TRBV30 with TRBJ2-1; D is unresolved. The CDR3 extends over 16 amino acids. From germline, CDR1 is GTSNPN and CDR2 SVGIG (reference sequence). V lost 1 base and J lost 2, with 15 bases in between. Written as DNA, the CDR3 is TGTGCCTGGAGTGGGGGATTGAGTTTCCCCTACAATGAGCAGTTCTTC. Amino acids: CAWSGGLSFPYNEQFF. The whole variable domain, filled in from reference TRBV30 and TRBJ2-1, reads SQTIHQWPATLVQPVGSPLSLECTVEGTSNPNLYWYRQAAGRGLQLLFYSVGIGQISSEVPQNLSASRPQDRQFILSSKKLLLSDSGFYLCAWSGGLSFPYNEQFFGPGTRLTVL.

V and J are TRBV6-5 and TRBJ1-3; D gene unclear. This CDR3 has 16 amino acids. V dropped 0 bases and J dropped 0 bases, with 9 bases sitting between them. CDR1 is MNHEY and CDR2 is SVGAGI in the germline V gene. In DNA, the CDR3 is TGTGCCAGCAGTTACTCGAACCGGATCTCTGGAAACACCATATATTTT. Translating it yields CASSYSNRISGNTIYF.

The chain combines TRBV28 with TRBJ1-3; 8 bases agree with TRBD1. Trimming at V came to 4 bases and at J to 10 bases, leaving 9 bases not matched to a gene. Germline CDR1 and CDR2: MDHEN and SYDVKM. The CDR3 spans 14 residues. The CDR3 bases are TGTGCCAGCAGTTCCTTGGACAGGGAGAGAACCATATATTTT. Protein product: CASSSLDRERTIYF.

Points on this clone: A read error may produce the germline difference seen at one junction end. Other DNA sequences in this specimen translate into the identical CDR3. This chain joins TRBV6-5 and TRBJ1-6; weak D call: TRBD1 (6 bases). This CDR3 is 13 amino acids long. CDR1 and CDR2 (germline): MNHEY, SVGAGI. The CDR3 reads CASSFQGNSPLHF. DNA of the CDR3: TGTGCCAGCAGTTTTCAGGGGAATTCGCCCCTCCACTTT.

The V and J genes are TRBV2 and TRBJ2-1; 7 positions agree with TRBD1. The CDR3 length is 15 residues. The germline gives CDR1 SNHLY, CDR2 FYNNEI. The V and J ends lost 5 bases and 0 bases, in that order; junction bases with no gene match: 4. The chain's CDR3 is CASSLDRSSYNEQFF. The CDR3 bases are TGTGCCAGCAGTTTGGACAGGAGCTCCTACAATGAGCAGTTCTTC.

The rearrangement links TRBV29-1 to TRBJ2-1; tentative D call: TRBD2 (6 bases). V was pared by 3 bases and J by 8 bases, with 14 bases between. CDR3 length: 13 residues. In germline, CDR1 is SQVTM, CDR2 ANQGSEA. The CDR3 sequence: CSVDFGSGYEQFF. The CDR3 nucleotides are TGCAGCGTTGATTTCGGGAGCGGATATGAGCAGTTCTTC.

The chain has TRBV28 and TRBJ1-2; 8 bases fit TRBD1. V was clipped by 2 bases and J by 7 bases; unmatched bases: 12. Germline CDR1 and CDR2: MDHEN and SYDVKM. The CDR3 runs to 16 residues. DNA of the CDR3: TGTGCCAGCAGTTTAGAGGGGACAGGTGCCTCGGGTGGCTACACCTTC. Translating it yields CASSLEGTGASGGYTF.

Concerning this clone: Other DNA variants within this sample encode the same CDR3. The chain carries TRBV28 and TRBJ1-5, with a weak D call TRBD1 (6 bases). The CDR3 is made up of 13 amino acids. Trimming left V 9 bases short and J 6 bases short, with 15 bases between. The germline V gene encodes CDR1 MDHEN and CDR2 SYDVKM. As DNA, the CDR3 is TGTGCCAGTCGCGGGGGCGGTGGTCAGCCCCAGCATTTT. This sequence encodes CASRGGGGQPQHF.

The V call is TRBV18, the J call TRBJ2-1, with 7 bases that match TRBD1. The CDR3 is made up of 14 amino acids. V shed 8 bases, J shed 0 bases, and the junction held 4 bases outside the gene matches. CDR1 and CDR2 from the germline V gene are KGHSH and LQKENI. Written as DNA, the CDR3 is TGTGCCAGCGCCAGGGACAGCTCCTACAATGAGCAGTTCTTC. Translated, it gives CASARDSSYNEQFF.

This clone was counted only a few times. J is TRBJ2-2 and V is TRBV7-2, with D uncertain. V dropped 4 bases and J dropped 1 base, with 7 bases sitting between them. The CDR3 is 14 amino acids. Germline values: CDR1 SGHTA, CDR2 FQGNSA. In nucleotides, the CDR3 is TGTGCCAGCAGCTCCGGTGGGAACACCGGGGAGCTGTTTTTT. Protein sequence: CASSSGGNTGELFF. The whole variable domain, filled in from reference TRBV7-2 and TRBJ2-2, reads GAGVSQSPSNKVTEKGKDVELRCDPISGHTALYWYRQSLGQGLEFLIYFQGNSAPDKSGLPSDRFSAERTGGSVSTLTIQRTQQEDSAVYLCASSSGGNTGELFFGEGSRLTVL.

With respect to this clone: Other DNA sequences of this sample code for an identical CDR3. The chain recombines TRBV5-1 with TRBJ2-7, with 8 bases that match TRBD1. Germline CDR1 reads SGHRS; CDR2 reads YFSETQ. V shed 0 bases, J shed 1 base, and the junction held 3 bases outside the gene matches. The CDR3 is made up of 15 amino acids. This CDR3 is CASSLGQGASYEQYF. In nucleotides, the CDR3 is TGCGCCAGCAGCTTGGGGCAGGGGGCATCCTACGAGCAGTACTTC.

The rearrangement uses TRBV28 and TRBJ2-1, with 16 bases aligning to TRBD2. Germline-derived CDR1 and CDR2 are MDHEN and SYDVKM. The CDR3 loop spans 22 amino acids. The V and J ends lost 5 bases and 4 bases, in that order; junction bases with no gene match: 20. The CDR3 DNA reads TGTGCCAGCAGTCTTACTCGAGCCGGGACTAGCGGGGGGGCCCTTCCATACAATGAGCAGTTCTTC. It encodes CASSLTRAGTSGGALPYNEQFF.

The rearrangement uses TRBV29-1 and TRBJ2-3; 7 nucleotides line up with TRBD1. CDR3 length: 13 residues. V shed 5 bases and J 1 base; nucleotides not matched to a gene: 3. CDR1 and CDR2 from the germline V gene are SQVTM and ANQGSEA. The DNA for the CDR3 is TGCAGCGTTTACAGGGGAGGCACAGATACGCAGTATTTT. As protein: CSVYRGGTDTQYF.

This rearrangement joins TRBV30 to TRBJ1-5, with 8 bases that match TRBD1. V lost 4 bases and J lost 7; bases outside the gene matches: 9. The CDR3 contains 14 residues. CDR1 and CDR2 (germline): GTSNPN, SVGIG (reference sequence). For the CDR3, the DNA is TGTGCCTGGATCAGAGACAGGGGAACGCAGCCCCAGCATTTT. Translated: CAWIRDRGTQPQHF.

The J gene is TRBJ1-3, the V gene TRBV27; possible D gene TRBD1, 5 bases. The V end lost 3 bases, the J end lost 4 bases, and 10 bases lay between the germline ends. Germline V lookup: CDR1 MNHEY, CDR2 SMNVEV (reference sequence). This CDR3 region has 14 residues. The CDR3 sequence is CASSFGGAGNTIYF. In DNA, the CDR3 is TGTGCCAGCAGTTTCGGAGGGGCAGGAAACACCATATATTTT.

The chain employs TRBV11-2 and TRBJ2-7, with a weak D call TRBD2 (5 bases). V was trimmed by 1 base and J by 5 bases, leaving 15 bases between them. CDR1 SGHAT and CDR2 FQNNGV come from the germline V gene. The CDR3 has 15 amino acids. For the CDR3, the DNA is TGTGCCAGCAGCTTAGGGCTTCGGGGAGTCGACGAGCAGTACTTC. It codes for CASSLGLRGVDEQYF. The whole variable domain, remainder taken from reference TRBV11-2 and TRBJ2-7, is EAGVAQSPRYKIIEKRQSVAFWCNPISGHATLYWYQQILGQGPKLLIQFQNNGVVDDSQLPKDRFSAERLKGVDSTLKIQPAKLEDSAVYLCASSLGLRGVDEQYFGPGTRLTVT.

The V gene is TRBV18, the J gene TRBJ1-1; TRBD1 might be the D (6 bases). CDR1 is KGHSH and CDR2 is LQKENI in the germline V gene. V dropped 8 bases and J dropped 1 base, with 14 bases sitting between them. This CDR3 contains 14 residues. The CDR3 nucleotides read TGTGCCAGCACCACGGGGGCAGGGAACACTGAAGCTTTCTTT. Protein product: CASTTGAGNTEAFF.

The chain combines TRBV30 with TRBJ1-6; TRBD1 is a possible D gene (5 bases). The CDR3 consists of 14 residues. Germline V gene lookup returns CDR1 GTSNPN and CDR2 SVGIG (reference sequence). Trimming pared 5 bases from V and 8 bases from J, leaving 16 bases between. CDR3 region: CAWSPPGQYSPLHF. The CDR3 DNA reads TGTGCCTGGTCCCCCCCAGGGCAATATTCACCCCTCCACTTT.

The rearrangement uses TRBV18 and TRBJ2-3; 9 nucleotides match TRBD1. V lost 2 bases, J lost 2 bases, and 2 bases stayed unmatched. Germline CDR1 KGHSH, CDR2 LQKENI. The CDR3 spans 15 residues. CDR3 sequence reads: CASSPGQGPTDTQYF. CDR3 coding DNA: TGTGCCAGCTCACCAGGACAGGGGCCCACAGATACGCAGTATTTT.

V gene TRBV19 combines with J gene TRBJ1-2; D is unresolved. Germline V lookup: CDR1 LNHDA, CDR2 SQIVND (reference sequence). The V and J ends lost 3 bases and 2 bases respectively, with 4 bases between them. The CDR3 runs to 12 residues. The CDR3 protein is CASSMTNYGYTF. DNA of the CDR3: TGTGCCAGTAGTATGACAAACTATGGCTACACCTTC. Full variable domain (rest looked up from reference TRBV19 and TRBJ1-2): DGGITQSPKYLFRKEGQNVTLSCEQNLNHDAMYWYRQDPGQGLRLIYYSQIVNDFQKGDIAEGYSVSREKKESFPLTVTSAQKNPTAFYLCASSMTNYGYTFGSGTRLTVV.

A few counts support this clone. Other nucleotide sequences from this sample produce the same CDR3. V usage is TRBV6-5 and J usage is TRBJ1-5; D is unresolved. V was cut by 2 bases and J by 2 bases, with 10 bases left in between. This CDR3 is built from 15 residues. Germline V gives CDR1 MNHEY, CDR2 SVGAGI. The CDR3 DNA is TGTGCCAGCAGTTACAGGGTTGTGGGCAATCAGCCCCAGCATTTT. Protein: CASSYRVVGNQPQHF.

This chain links TRBV7-6 with TRBJ2-7, with D tentatively TRBD2 (7 bases). Trimming removed 1 base from V and 2 bases from J, with 15 bases in between. The CDR3 runs to 16 residues. CDR1 is SGHVS and CDR2 is FNYEAQ in the germline V gene. CDR3 region: CASSLEAGAKTYEQYF. The CDR3 DNA follows: TGTGCCAGCAGCTTAGAGGCGGGGGCCAAGACCTACGAGCAGTACTTC.

The rearrangement joins TRBV18 to TRBJ1-1, with 7 bases fitting TRBD1. CDR1 is KGHSH, CDR2 LQKENI, per germline. Trimming cost V 4 bases and J 3 bases; bases outside gene matches: 5. There are 14 residues in the CDR3. The CDR3 DNA follows: TGTGCCAGCTCACGGGGAACAGGGGACACTGAAGCTTTCTTT. Translation gives CASSRGTGDTEAFF.

The chain carries TRBV6-5 and TRBJ1-5; no definite D call. Germline V gene lookup returns CDR1 MNHEY and CDR2 SVGAGI. V lost 6 bases and J lost 4, with 4 bases in between. The CDR3 is 11 amino acids. The CDR3 DNA reads TGTGCCAGCAGGGAAAATCAGCCCCAGCATTTT. The encoded protein is CASRENQPQHF.

The chain combines TRBV5-1 with TRBJ2-3, with 11 bases aligning to TRBD1. CDR1 and CDR2 (germline): SGHRS, YFSETQ. The V and J ends lost 4 bases and 2 bases, in that order; junction bases with no gene match: 6. The CDR3 has 16 residues. This CDR3 is CASSAGQGGATDTQYF. CDR3 DNA sequence: TGCGCCAGCAGCGCGGGACAGGGGGGTGCCACAGATACGCAGTATTTT.

The chain is built from TRBV5-1 and TRBJ2-7; D is undetermined. V gave up 4 bases and J gave up 2 bases, with 10 bases separating them. CDR3 length: 13 amino acids. The germline CDR1 and CDR2 sequences are SGHRS and YFSETQ. CDR3: CASSKISTYEQYF. CDR3 nucleotides: TGCGCCAGCAGCAAAATCAGTACCTACGAGCAGTACTTC.

This chain links TRBV11-2 with TRBJ2-7; 14 positions agree with TRBD2. The CDR3 is made up of 14 amino acids. Germline V gene sequence: CDR1 SGHAT, CDR2 FQNNGV. J gave up 9 bases and V 5 bases, and 6 bases lay outside the gene matches. In nucleotides, the CDR3 is TGTGCCAGCAGCCACGGGACTAGCGGGAGTTGGCAGTACTTC. This gives the protein CASSHGTSGSWQYF.

The chain is built from TRBV18 and TRBJ2-7, with 7 bases aligning to TRBD1. The junction had 14 bases not matched to a gene; V was cut back by 5 bases and J by 7 bases. Germline CDR1 KGHSH, CDR2 LQKENI. The CDR3 has 15 residues. The CDR3 spells CASSSTGALTEEQYF. The CDR3 DNA reads as TGTGCCAGCTCATCTACAGGGGCCCTAACCGAGGAGCAGTACTTC.

The chain couples TRBV5-1 to TRBJ2-3, with 11 positions matching TRBD2. V dropped 0 bases and J dropped 2; count of bases not matched to a gene: 11. This CDR3 spans 19 amino acids. Germline lookup yields CDR1 SGHRS and CDR2 YFSETQ. The CDR3 is CASSLALTSSGRSTDTQYF. The CDR3 region has the DNA TGCGCCAGCAGCTTGGCCCTAACTTCTAGCGGGAGGTCCACAGATACGCAGTATTTT. The full variable domain, rest sourced from reference TRBV5-1 and TRBJ2-3, is KAGVTQTPRYLIKTRGQQVTLSCSPISGHRSVSWYQQTPGQGLQFLFEYFSETQRNKGNFPGRFSGRQFSNSRSEMNVSTLELGDSALYLCASSLALTSSGRSTDTQYFGPGTRLTVL.

V usage is TRBV6-5 and J usage is TRBJ1-6, with D tentatively TRBD1 (5 bases). The germline V gene encodes CDR1 MNHEY and CDR2 SVGAGI. V gave up 7 bases and J gave up 4 bases, with 11 bases separating them. The CDR3 is 14 amino acids. The CDR3 loop is CASTAGIYNSPLHF. CDR3 coding DNA: TGTGCCAGCACCGCAGGGATTTATAATTCACCCCTCCACTTT.